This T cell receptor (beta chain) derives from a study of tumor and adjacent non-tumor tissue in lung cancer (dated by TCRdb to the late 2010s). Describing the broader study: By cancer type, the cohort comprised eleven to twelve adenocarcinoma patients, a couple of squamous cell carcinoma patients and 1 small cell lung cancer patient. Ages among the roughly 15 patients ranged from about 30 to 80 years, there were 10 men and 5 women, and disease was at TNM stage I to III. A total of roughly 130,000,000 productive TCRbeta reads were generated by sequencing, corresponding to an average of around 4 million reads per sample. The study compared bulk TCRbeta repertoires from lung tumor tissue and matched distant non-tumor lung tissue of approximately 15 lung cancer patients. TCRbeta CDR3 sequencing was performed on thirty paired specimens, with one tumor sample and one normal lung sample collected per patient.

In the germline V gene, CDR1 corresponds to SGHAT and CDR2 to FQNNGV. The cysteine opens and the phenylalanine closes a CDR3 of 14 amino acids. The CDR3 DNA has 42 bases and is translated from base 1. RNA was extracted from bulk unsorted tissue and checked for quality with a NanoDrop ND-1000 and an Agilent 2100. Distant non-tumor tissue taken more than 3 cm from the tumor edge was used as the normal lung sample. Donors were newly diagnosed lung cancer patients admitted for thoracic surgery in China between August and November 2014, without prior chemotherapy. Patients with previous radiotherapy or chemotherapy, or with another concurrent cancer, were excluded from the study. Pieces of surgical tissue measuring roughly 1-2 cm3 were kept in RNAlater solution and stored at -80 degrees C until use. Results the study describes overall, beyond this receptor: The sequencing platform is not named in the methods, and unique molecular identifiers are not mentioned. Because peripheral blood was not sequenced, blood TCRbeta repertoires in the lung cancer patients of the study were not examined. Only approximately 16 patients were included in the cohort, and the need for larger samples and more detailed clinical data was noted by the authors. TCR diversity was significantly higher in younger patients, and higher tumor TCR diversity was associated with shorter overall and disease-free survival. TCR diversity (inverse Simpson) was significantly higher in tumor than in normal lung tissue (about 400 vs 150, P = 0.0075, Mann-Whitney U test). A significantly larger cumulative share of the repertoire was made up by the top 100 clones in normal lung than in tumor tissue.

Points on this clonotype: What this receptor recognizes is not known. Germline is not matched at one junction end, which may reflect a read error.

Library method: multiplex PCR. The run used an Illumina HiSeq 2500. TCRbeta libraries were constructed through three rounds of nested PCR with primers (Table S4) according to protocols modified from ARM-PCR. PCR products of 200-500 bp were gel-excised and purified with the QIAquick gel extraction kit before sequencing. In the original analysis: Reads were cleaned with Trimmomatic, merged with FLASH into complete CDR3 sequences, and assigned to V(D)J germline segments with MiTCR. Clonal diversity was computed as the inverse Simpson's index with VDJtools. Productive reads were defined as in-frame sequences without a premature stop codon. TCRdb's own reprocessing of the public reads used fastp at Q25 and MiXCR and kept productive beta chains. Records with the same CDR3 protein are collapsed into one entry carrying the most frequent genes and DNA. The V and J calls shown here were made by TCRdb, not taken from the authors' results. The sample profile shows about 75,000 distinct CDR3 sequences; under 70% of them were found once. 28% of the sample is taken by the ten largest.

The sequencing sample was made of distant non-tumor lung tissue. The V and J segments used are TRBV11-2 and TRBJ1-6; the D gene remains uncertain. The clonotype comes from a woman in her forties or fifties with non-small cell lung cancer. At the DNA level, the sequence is TGTGCCAGCAGTTTAGCATGGGATAATTCATCCCTCCACTTT. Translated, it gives CASSLAWDNSSLHF. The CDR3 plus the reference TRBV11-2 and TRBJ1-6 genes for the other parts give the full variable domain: EAGVAQSPRYKIIEKRQSVAFWCNPISGHATLYWYQQILGQGPKLLIQFQNNGVVDDSQLPKDRFSAERLKGVDSTLKIQPAKLEDSAVYLCASSLAWDNSSLHFGNGTRLTVT.